This entry describes one TCR beta chain. Antigen: not known. These data belong to a study of graft-versus-host responses after intestinal transplantation. Germline V CDR1 and CDR2: LNHDA, SQIVND (reference sequence). With 3 bases removed from V and 1 base from J, the gap between germline ends came to 9 bases. The CDR3 has 14 amino acids. Some clones are missing from TCRdb's copy, which holds only in-frame ones; the method was immunoSEQ multiplex PCR. Here the sample spans just over 40,000 clones, approximately 95% being singletons. The chain couples TRBV19 to TRBJ1-2; perhaps TRBD1 as D (6 bases). The clonotype originates from a human donor who was the organ donor for an intestinal transplant. Sequences were derived from unstimulated CD8+ T cells sorted from spleen or lymph node cells, sampled before transplant. The CDR3: CASSIPGHNYGYTF. In nucleotides, the CDR3 is TGTGCCAGTAGTATCCCGGGACATAACTATGGCTACACCTTC.